This T cell receptor (beta chain) was recovered during a study of shared clonotypes between healthy human individuals. In the sorted-subset replicate PCRs, 150 to 200 ng DNA, roughly 29,000 T cell genomes, was used. Sequenced by immunoSEQ multiplex PCR; TCRdb stores in-frame clones only, minus some. The sample carries 2 million to 2.5 million clones, 85% to 95% recorded once. Negatively enriched CD4+ T cells were divided by CD45RA into naive and memory. Germline-derived CDR1 and CDR2 are SGHTA and FQGNSA. The CDR3 is 16 amino acids. After removal of 4 bases from V and 0 bases from J, the junction contained 4 bases not matched to a gene.

The receptor was derived from a man aged 18 to 30 in good health. Some clones in this sample may be carry-over from other donors' samples. This chain joins TRBV7-2 and TRBJ2-2, with 8 positions matching TRBD2. Sequencing was carried out using naive CD4+ T cells from PBMCs. Subset meaning: CD45RA+ positively selected. CDR3 sequence: CASSYSGATNTGELFF. CDR3 DNA sequence: TGTGCCAGCAGCTATAGCGGGGCCACGAACACCGGGGAGCTGTTTTTT.